This T cell receptor beta chain was profiled in a study of T-cell memory formation after mild COVID-19. Study-wide points: Mainly in CM and EM were contracting CD4+ clones; CD8+ were in EMRA. Some clones that responded were present in memory (sampled pre-infection), which suggests cross-reactive memory joined.

MiXCR was run by TCRdb on the 5' RACE reads, yielding one entry per CDR3 protein. Of approximately 390,000 distinct CDR3 sequences in the sample, approximately 16% are singletons; the top ten hold about 22%. Germline V gives CDR1 MNHEY, CDR2 SMNVEV (reference sequence). V was clipped by 6 bases and J by 4 bases, with 13 bases between them. This CDR3 is built from 14 residues. With regard to this clonotype: The target antigen is unknown.

The rearrangement joins TRBV27 to TRBJ1-3; D is unclear. The clonotype comes from a man between 18 and 35 years old who had mild COVID-19 (a few samples of this study predate the infection). Cell type and time point are not known. Sequencing input: PBMCs or a T cell subset sorted from them (not recorded which). The CDR3 DNA reads TGTGCCAGCAGGGCAGAAGGTTACGGAAACACCATATATTTT. Residues: CASRAEGYGNTIYF.